This is a list of T cell receptor beta chains from one sample in a study of T cell clonotyping in hematopoietic cell transplantation. Data came from immunoSEQ multiplex PCR; TCRdb stores just in-frame clones and leaves some out. The sample holds approximately 11,000 clones, around 90% seen once. The sequencing used peripheral blood mononuclear cells, collected before stem cell transplant. All receptors come from a woman aged 40 to 49 with acute myeloid leukemia. Some clones in this sample may be carry-over from other donors' samples. Both conserved end residues are part of each CDR3.

CDR3 protein: CASRDRTETYNEQFF
J gene: TRBJ2-1
V gene: TRBV5-1

CDR3 protein: CASSQIAGFAEKLFF
J gene: TRBJ1-4
V gene: TRBV14

CDR3 protein: CASSLGQALNQPQHF
J gene: TRBJ1-5
V gene: TRBV12-1

CDR3 protein: CASSSQTGTQPQHF
J gene: TRBJ1-5
V gene: TRBV7-2

CDR3 protein: CASSLADGEQYF
J gene: TRBJ2-7
V gene: TRBV7-8

CDR3 protein: CASRLADEQFF
J gene: TRBJ2-1
V gene: TRBV2

CDR3 protein: CASSLYIGGRRGAYEQYF
J gene: TRBJ2-7
V gene: TRBV27

CDR3 protein: CASSLASAGAGETQYF
J gene: TRBJ2-5
V gene: TRBV5-4

CDR3 protein: CAWSAGGLAGFGNEQFF
J gene: TRBJ2-1
V gene: TRBV30

CDR3 protein: CASSQGAGRTDTQYF
J gene: TRBJ2-3
V gene: TRBV14

CDR3 protein: CASARDGNEQYF
J gene: TRBJ2-7
V gene: TRBV2

CDR3 protein: CASSLGTGSNTGELFF
J gene: TRBJ2-2
V gene: TRBV7-7

CDR3 protein: CASSLGTDRNTEAFF
J gene: TRBJ1-1
V gene: TRBV5-1

CDR3 protein: CASQRITGANVLTF
J gene: TRBJ2-6
V gene: TRBV9